A single sample is the source of the 30 T cell receptor beta chains below, sequenced in a study of CD8 T cells in ankylosing spondylitis. TCRdb re-called the 5' RACE reads with MiXCR, one entry per CDR3 protein. There are 350,000 or so distinct CDR3 sequences in the sample; around a tenth occur only once, and more than 7% lies in the top ten. The sequenced sample consisted of blood, either unsorted or a sorted T cell fraction (not recorded which). The source of these receptors is a female donor with ankylosing spondylitis or in good health (not recorded which).

In regard to this clonotype: A much larger clone sits a single nucleotide away, making a read error possible. V is TRBV5-1 and J is TRBJ2-1, with TRBD2 matching over 10 bases. Germline V lookup: CDR1 SGHRS, CDR2 YFSETQ. The CDR3 consists of 13 residues. For the CDR3, the DNA is TGCGCCAGCGCGGGACTAGCGCTCAATAAGCAGTTCTTC. This encodes CASAGLALNKQFF.

The V gene is TRBV7-2, the J gene TRBJ2-1; 7 bases are a match to TRBD2. The germline CDR1 and CDR2 sequences are SGHTA and FQGNSA. The CDR3 consists of 16 residues. J lost 10 bases, V lost 6 bases, and 18 bases had no gene match. Written as DNA, the CDR3 is TGTGCCAGCAGAACCGACCAGCGGGATTCCAATAAGGAGCAGTTCTTC. Encoded protein: CASRTDQRDSNKEQFF.

This clonotype was seen many times. This chain uses TRBV14 with TRBJ2-2; D is unresolved. Per the germline V gene, CDR1 is SGHDN and CDR2 is FVKESK. V lost 4 bases and J 4 bases, leaving 10 bases between the germline ends. The CDR3 length is 14 residues. This CDR3 is CASSPRSGTGELFF. The CDR3 region has the DNA TGTGCCAGCAGCCCCCGTTCGGGCACCGGGGAGCTGTTTTTT.

The chain has TRBV7-2 and TRBJ2-1; 13 nucleotides match TRBD2. J lost 10 bases, V lost 3 bases, and 12 bases had no gene match. The CDR3 covers 17 residues. The V gene's germline CDR1 is SGHTA and CDR2 FQGNSA. The CDR3, as DNA: TGTGCCAGCAGCTTCGGACTAGCGGGGGCCCGCGATAGCGAGCAGTTCTTC. Protein sequence: CASSFGLAGARDSEQFF.

This clonotype was detected only a few times. This chain links TRBV18 with TRBJ1-1; no clear D gene. V lost 4 bases and J 3 bases, leaving 9 bases between the germline ends. Germline V lookup: CDR1 KGHSH, CDR2 LQKENI. The CDR3 has 13 amino acids. The CDR3, as DNA: TGTGCCAGCTCACAAAACGGGGACACTGAAGCTTTCTTT. Protein sequence: CASSQNGDTEAFF.

The chain combines TRBV2 with TRBJ2-3; 9 bases map to TRBD2. Looked up from germline, CDR1 is SNHLY and CDR2 is FYNNEI. This CDR3 has 14 amino acids. Losses at the gene ends were 5 bases for V and 8 bases for J; bases not matched to a gene: 8. In DNA form, the CDR3 reads TGTGCCAGCAGTTTCCAAGCGGGAGGCTCTACGCAGTATTTT. Translation: CASSFQAGGSTQYF.

This clonotype was counted a few times. The J gene is TRBJ2-7, the V gene TRBV7-2; D gene ambiguous. V was pared by 3 bases and J by 0 bases, with 9 bases between. The V gene's germline CDR1 is SGHTA and CDR2 FQGNSA. There are 14 residues in the CDR3. The CDR3 loop is CASSFVEFSYEQYF. In DNA form, the CDR3 reads TGTGCCAGCAGCTTCGTGGAGTTCTCCTACGAGCAGTACTTC.

This clonotype was seen many times. This chain links TRBV20-1 with TRBJ1-1; D is undetermined. CDR3 length: 13 residues. V was pared by 2 bases and J by 7 bases, with 14 bases between. Germline CDR1 DFQATT, CDR2 SNEGSKA (reference sequence). The CDR3 protein is CSARIFIEVEAFF. CDR3 DNA sequence: TGCAGTGCTAGAATTTTTATTGAAGTTGAAGCTTTCTTT.

This clonotype has at least ten counts. The chain joins TRBV25-1 to TRBJ2-1; 7 bases agree with TRBD2. The J segment lost 1 base and the V segment lost 2 bases, leaving 2 bases of the junction unmatched. The CDR3 extends over 15 amino acids. The germline V gene has CDR1 MGHDK and CDR2 SYGVNS. This CDR3 is CASSEREGSYNEQFF. CDR3 bases: TGTGCCAGCAGTGAAAGGGAGGGATCCTACAATGAGCAGTTCTTC.

The rearrangement uses TRBV7-2 and TRBJ2-1, with a possible D match to TRBD2 (6 bases). The CDR3 has 12 amino acids. The germline CDR1 and CDR2 sequences are SGHTA and FQGNSA. V lost 1 base and J lost 15, with 13 bases in between. CDR3 nucleotides: TGTGCCAGCAGCTTAGACGTCGGGACTTGGTTCTTC. Its protein product is CASSLDVGTWFF. The full variable domain, with the rest looked up from reference TRBV7-2 and TRBJ2-1, is GAGVSQSPSNKVTEKGKDVELRCDPISGHTALYWYRQSLGQGLEFLIYFQGNSAPDKSGLPSDRFSAERTGGSVSTLTIQRTQQEDSAVYLCASSLDVGTWFFGPGTRLTVL.

This clonotype turned up a few times. The chain couples TRBV2 to TRBJ1-2, with TRBD1 matching 9 bases. The germline V gene encodes CDR1 SNHLY and CDR2 FYNNEI. CDR3 length equals 15 residues. V was clipped by 0 bases and J by 6 bases; unmatched bases: 5. In nucleotides, the CDR3 is TGTGCCAGCAGTGAAGCTATGACAGGGGGAAATGGCTACACCTTC. Translating it yields CASSEAMTGGNGYTF. The full variable domain, its missing parts supplied by reference TRBV2 and TRBJ1-2, is EPEVTQTPSHQVTQMGQEVILRCVPISNHLYFYWYRQILGQKVEFLVSFYNNEISEKSEIFDDQFSVERPDGSNFTLKIRSTKLEDSAMYFCASSEAMTGGNGYTFGSGTRLTVV.

This clonotype was observed at least ten times. The chain carries TRBV5-1 and TRBJ1-4, with TRBD1 as a possible D gene (5 bases). Deletions cut 0 bases from V and 3 bases from J, with 6 bases between. This CDR3 spans 14 amino acids. CDR1 and CDR2 from the germline V gene are SGHRS and YFSETQ. CDR3 bases: TGCGCCAGCAGCTTGGCGGGGGCTAATGAAAAACTGTTTTTT. Its translation is CASSLAGANEKLFF.

This clonotype was counted ten times or more. The rearrangement links TRBV6-5 to TRBJ1-2, with TRBD1 matching 9 bases. Germline CDR1 MNHEY, CDR2 SVGAGI. V lost 3 bases to trimming and J lost 8 bases; unmatched junction nucleotides: 10. The CDR3 contains 15 residues. CDR3 sequence reads: CASSYSGTGRDGYTF. The CDR3, as DNA: TGTGCCAGCAGTTATTCCGGGACAGGGAGGGACGGCTACACCTTC.

The genes are TRBV18 and TRBJ2-3; D might be TRBD1 or TRBD2, each matching 5 bases. The CDR3 has 16 amino acids. V gave up 6 bases and J gave up 1 base, with 17 bases separating them. The germline V gene has CDR1 KGHSH and CDR2 LQKENI. The CDR3 region is CASSPQGTTRTDTQYF. Here the CDR3 DNA reads TGTGCCAGCTCCCCTCAAGGGACCACTCGCACAGATACGCAGTATTTT.

This clonotype was picked up many times. The chain is built from TRBV20-1 and TRBJ2-4; perhaps TRBD2 as D (6 bases). The germline gives CDR1 DFQATT, CDR2 SNEGSKA (reference sequence). The CDR3 spans 14 residues. V lost 4 bases, J lost 1 base, and 11 bases lay in between. The CDR3 protein is CSATGVMAKNIQYF. As DNA, the CDR3 is TGCAGTGCTACGGGAGTGATGGCCAAAAACATTCAGTACTTC.

This clonotype was counted many times. This chain joins TRBV28 and TRBJ2-3, with 7 bases aligning to TRBD1. J lost 3 bases, V lost 6 bases, and 9 bases had no gene match. This CDR3 is built from 15 residues. The germline V gene has CDR1 MDHEN and CDR2 SYDVKM. CDR3 sequence (DNA): TGTGCCAGCAGCGCCAGACAGGGCGGGACAGATACGCAGTATTTT. Translated: CASSARQGGTDTQYF.

This chain links TRBV30 with TRBJ2-6; D is uncertain. This CDR3 is built from 14 residues. Deletions cut 7 bases from V and 1 base from J, with 11 bases between. Germline V gene sequence: CDR1 GTSNPN, CDR2 SVGIG (reference sequence). CDR3 in DNA: TGTGCCTCGCCCGTCCTATCTGGGGCCAACGTCCTGACTTTC. Encoded protein: CASPVLSGANVLTF.

The chain couples TRBV28 to TRBJ2-7; possible D gene TRBD2, 5 bases. From germline, CDR1 is MDHEN and CDR2 SYDVKM. V was trimmed by 10 bases and J by 0 bases, leaving 13 bases between them. The CDR3 length is 13 residues. CDR3 DNA sequence: TGTGCCACCCTCCGGGGAGTCTCCTACGAGCAGTACTTC. Protein product: CATLRGVSYEQYF.

Turning to this clonotype: Being one base from a much bigger clone, this may be a read error. V usage is TRBV20-1 and J usage is TRBJ2-7; a possible D gene is TRBD1 (5 bases). The CDR3 is 12 residues long. Germline-derived CDR1 and CDR2 are DFQATT and SNEGSKA (reference sequence). The CDR3 spells CSAISRVDEQHF. The CDR3 coding sequence is TGCAGTGCTATATCCAGGGTAGACGAGCAGCACTTC.

The sample holds a few counts of this clonotype. This rearrangement joins TRBV18 to TRBJ1-1; D may be TRBD1 (5 bases). CDR1 KGHSH and CDR2 LQKENI come from the germline V gene. The CDR3 extends over 14 amino acids. V was cut by 4 bases and J by 3 bases, with 12 bases left in between. DNA for the CDR3: TGTGCCAGCTCACAGGGGATCGGGGACACTGAAGCTTTCTTT. This sequence encodes CASSQGIGDTEAFF.

This clonotype occurred many times. The chain joins TRBV7-6 to TRBJ1-1; D perhaps matches TRBD1 (5 bases). This CDR3 has 13 amino acids. V was clipped by 6 bases and J by 4 bases, with 12 bases between them. Germline V CDR1 and CDR2: SGHVS, FNYEAQ. CDR3 sequence reads: CASSPDSGTEAFF. CDR3 nucleotides: TGTGCCAGCAGTCCCGACAGCGGCACTGAAGCTTTCTTT.

This clonotype was seen a few times. The V and J genes are TRBV7-8 and TRBJ2-5; tentative D call: TRBD1 (5 bases). The CDR3 extends over 13 amino acids. Germline V lookup: CDR1 SGHVS, CDR2 FQNEAQ. Between the trimmed V and J ends, which lost 4 bases and 1 base, there was a span of 7 bases. CDR3: CASSSRAQETQYF. The CDR3 DNA reads as TGTGCCAGCAGCTCCAGGGCCCAAGAGACCCAGTACTTC.

This clonotype was observed at least ten times. V gene TRBV15 combines with J gene TRBJ2-1; 8 bases align to TRBD2. The ends lost 2 bases at V and 6 bases at J; junction bases unmatched: 9. The CDR3 has 16 amino acids. Germline lookup yields CDR1 LNHNV and CDR2 YYDKDF (reference sequence). CDR3 amino acids: CATSRNDLAGSNEQFF. Written as DNA, the CDR3 is TGTGCCACCAGCAGAAATGACTTAGCGGGGAGCAATGAGCAGTTCTTC.

This clonotype turned up a few times. The chain combines TRBV7-2 with TRBJ1-4; tentatively, D is TRBD1 (5 bases). The germline V gene has CDR1 SGHTA and CDR2 FQGNSA. Trimming cost V 6 bases and J 6 bases, with 14 bases left between them. CDR3 size: 14 residues. Written as DNA, the CDR3 is TGTGCCAGCAGACCCGACAGTCGCTATGAAAAACTGTTTTTT. Its translation is CASRPDSRYEKLFF.

This clonotype was recorded many times. V is TRBV5-1 and J is TRBJ2-3; unclear D gene. V lost 4 bases and J lost 4, with 10 bases in between. This CDR3 is built from 13 residues. Germline V CDR1 and CDR2: SGHRS, YFSETQ. The CDR3, as DNA: TGCGCCAGCAGCATAAACACGGCAGATACGCAGTATTTT. Translated: CASSINTADTQYF.

This clonotype was counted at least ten times. J is TRBJ2-7 and V is TRBV20-1, with 13 bases identical to TRBD2. CDR1 and CDR2 (germline): DFQATT, SNEGSKA (reference sequence). J lost 5 bases, V lost 1 base, and 5 bases had no gene match. The CDR3 is 15 residues long. The CDR3 protein is CSARGGLAGPDEQYF. CDR3 in DNA: TGCAGTGCTAGAGGGGGACTAGCGGGGCCCGACGAGCAGTACTTC.

The V gene is TRBV19, the J gene TRBJ2-7; perhaps TRBD1 as D (6 bases). V lost 4 bases and J 7 bases, leaving 17 bases between the germline ends. The germline V gene has CDR1 LNHDA and CDR2 SQIVND (reference sequence). The CDR3 length is 14 residues. The CDR3 loop is CASSRDIPNEEQYF. In nucleotides, the CDR3 is TGTGCCAGTAGTAGGGACATCCCTAATGAGGAGCAGTACTTC.

This clonotype came up a few times. V and J are TRBV12-3 or TRBV12-4 and TRBJ2-1, with D unresolved. There are 11 residues in the CDR3. V was clipped by 5 bases and J by 5 bases, with 4 bases between them. The CDR3 spells CASSPHNEQFF. The CDR3 DNA reads as TGTGCCAGCAGTCCTCACAATGAGCAGTTCTTC.

This clonotype was found a few times. The CDR3 DNA follows: TGTGCCAGCTCACCACCGGGCGCCAGAGACACCGGGGAGCTGTTTTTT. Protein sequence: CASSPPGARDTGELFF. The chain has TRBV18 and TRBJ2-2; D not certain. Germline lookup yields CDR1 KGHSH and CDR2 LQKENI. This CDR3 has 16 residues. Trimming stripped 0 bases from V and 3 bases from J, with 11 bases between.

This clonotype was detected a few times. The chain is built from TRBV14 and TRBJ2-5; 7 bases map to TRBD2. CDR1 and CDR2 (germline): SGHDN, FVKESK. V lost 6 bases and J lost 0; bases outside the gene matches: 10. This CDR3 has 16 residues. In DNA form, the CDR3 reads TGTGCCAGCAGTCAAACGTTACTAGCGTACCAAGAGACCCAGTACTTC. It translates to CASSQTLLAYQETQYF.